The present entry profiles one TCR beta chain with its context. This sample is part of a study of blood T cell repertoires in COVID-19. Study-wide background: Samples representing acute and convalescent COVID-19 were sourced from the United States, Italy and Spain.

As processed by the authors: How many nucleated cells were present was estimated from reference gene primer amplification. Produced via immunoSEQ multiplex PCR; TCRdb's table is partial and in-frame only. V and J calls and clone size follow that table, whereas D and trimming were derived from the DNA. The sample carries tens of thousands of clones, approximately 79% recorded once. Germline V gene data show CDR1 as SNHLY and CDR2 as FYNNEI. Trimming cost V 6 bases and J 3 bases, with 14 bases left between them. The CDR3 is 14 amino acids. Specimen: peripheral blood. This TCR was recovered from a man between 60 and 75 years old with acute or convalescent COVID-19. The chain joins TRBV2 to TRBJ1-1; D remains unclear. CDR3 DNA: TGTGCCAGCAGCGTCGTGAGGGCCGACACTGAAGCTTTCTTT. Residues: CASSVVRADTEAFF.